The 14 T cell receptor beta chains given below trace back to one sample, sequenced in a study of T-cell memory formation after mild COVID-19. TCRdb used MiXCR to reprocess the 5' RACE reads, holding one entry per CDR3 protein. The sample records about 130,000 distinct CDR3 sequences, approximately 15% being singletons. The sequenced sample consisted of PBMCs or a T cell subset sorted from them (not recorded which). Source of these receptors: a man aged 18 to 29 who had mild COVID-19 (a few samples of this study predate the infection). Cell type and time point are not known.

The J gene is TRBJ2-5, the V gene TRBV4-2; tentative D call: TRBD1 (5 bases). The CDR3 is made up of 14 amino acids. The ends were cut back, 0 bases at V and 1 base at J, with 6 bases in the middle. Germline V gives CDR1 LGHNA, CDR2 YNFKEQ. The CDR3 protein is CASSQETAQETQYF. The CDR3 DNA sequence: TGTGCCAGCAGCCAAGAGACAGCCCAAGAGACCCAGTACTTC.

Ten or more counts support this clonotype. The J gene is TRBJ2-1, the V gene TRBV6-2 or TRBV6-3; 7 bases are a match to TRBD1. The germline V gene encodes CDR1 MNHEY and CDR2 SVGEGT. This CDR3 has 12 residues. Losses at the gene ends were 6 bases for V and 6 bases for J; bases not matched to a gene: 2. The CDR3 spells CASSDRVNEQFF. The DNA for the CDR3 is TGTGCCAGCAGCGACAGGGTCAATGAGCAGTTCTTC.

This chain connects TRBV7-8 to TRBJ2-1, with 15 nucleotides matching TRBD2. Germline CDR1 reads SGHVS; CDR2 reads FQNEAQ. The V gene end was trimmed by 7 bases and the J gene end by 10 bases; junction bases not matched to a gene: 5. This CDR3 comprises 14 residues. In nucleotides, the CDR3 is TGTGCCAGCACGGGACTAGCGGGGGGAGGGGAGCAGTTCTTC. Translation: CASTGLAGGGEQFF.

V is TRBV7-2 and J is TRBJ2-2, with 7 bases matching TRBD1. The CDR3 length is 15 residues. Germline V gives CDR1 SGHTA, CDR2 FQGNSA. With V trimmed by 4 bases and J by 4 bases, 6 bases remained unmatched. The CDR3 bases are TGTGCCAGCAGCTCCGGAACAGGGGCCACCGGGGAGCTGTTTTTT. Its protein is CASSSGTGATGELFF.

There are a few counts of this clonotype. The rearrangement links TRBV6-2 or TRBV6-3 to TRBJ2-7; possibly TRBD2 for D (5 bases). CDR1 and CDR2 from the germline V gene are MNHEY and SVGEGT. There are 13 residues in the CDR3. V was pared by 6 bases and J by 7 bases, with 16 bases between. The CDR3 DNA reads TGTGCCAGCAGGCACGGACGGGGTCGAGAGCAGTACTTC. This sequence encodes CASRHGRGREQYF.

This clonotype came up a few times. The V and J genes are TRBV28 and TRBJ1-2; 9 bases line up with TRBD1. With 7 bases clipped from V and 8 bases from J, the junction kept 8 bases outside the gene matches. Germline V gives CDR1 MDHEN, CDR2 SYDVKM. CDR3 length: 13 amino acids. The CDR3 nucleotides are TGTGCCAGCACTTTGGGGACAGGGTTGGGCTACACCTTC. This gives the protein CASTLGTGLGYTF.

This clonotype has more than one count but fewer than ten. This chain uses TRBV7-8 with TRBJ2-2, with 9 positions matching TRBD1. The V and J ends lost 5 bases and 6 bases, in that order; junction bases with no gene match: 10. CDR3 length: 16 residues. CDR1 is SGHVS and CDR2 is FQNEAQ in the germline V gene. CDR3: CASSAGQGHSAGELFF. In DNA, the CDR3 is TGTGCCAGCAGCGCCGGACAGGGGCACAGCGCCGGGGAGCTGTTTTTT.

This clonotype appeared a few times. The chain links TRBV5-6 to TRBJ1-5; possible D gene TRBD1, 5 bases. Per germline, CDR1 SGHDT and CDR2 YYEEEE. The CDR3 loop spans 14 amino acids. Deletions cut 3 bases from V and 7 bases from J, with 14 bases between. As DNA, the CDR3 is TGTGCCAGCAGCTACGGGACCGGGGTGCAGCCCCAGCATTTT. Translated, it gives CASSYGTGVQPQHF.

This clonotype has just a few counts. This chain connects TRBV7-2 to TRBJ1-1, with D perhaps TRBD1 (6 bases). This CDR3 has 14 amino acids. CDR1 and CDR2 (germline): SGHTA, FQGNSA. With 6 bases removed from V and 1 base from J, the gap between germline ends came to 12 bases. The CDR3 DNA is TGTGCCAGCAGTTTTCAGACAGGGAACACTGAAGCTTTCTTT. The encoded protein is CASSFQTGNTEAFF.

This rearrangement joins TRBV7-8 to TRBJ2-7; D is ambiguous. The CDR3 has 13 amino acids. Germline V gives CDR1 SGHVS, CDR2 FQNEAQ. V gave up 5 bases and J gave up 5 bases, with 13 bases separating them. In nucleotides, the CDR3 is TGTGCCAGCAGCCTTAGTCGCATCGACGAGCAGTACGTC. Translated, it gives CASSLSRIDEQYV.

This clonotype was picked up a small number of times. This chain uses TRBV7-2 with TRBJ2-3, with D possibly matching TRBD1 (5 bases). Germline values: CDR1 SGHTA, CDR2 FQGNSA. The CDR3 is 13 residues long. V gave up 5 bases and J gave up 2 bases, with 8 bases separating them. The CDR3 DNA follows: TGTGCCAGCAGCCGCGGACACACAGATACGCAGTATTTT. Translation gives CASSRGHTDTQYF. The full variable domain, its missing parts supplied by reference TRBV7-2 and TRBJ2-3, is GAGVSQSPSNKVTEKGKDVELRCDPISGHTALYWYRQSLGQGLEFLIYFQGNSAPDKSGLPSDRFSAERTGGSVSTLTIQRTQQEDSAVYLCASSRGHTDTQYFGPGTRLTVL.

The CDR3 sequence: CASSSIRGKLFF. CDR3 bases: TGTGCCAGCAGCTCCATTCGGGGAAAACTGTTTTTT. This chain connects TRBV7-2 to TRBJ1-4; no definite D call. Trimming left V 4 bases short and J 10 bases short, with 10 bases between. The CDR3 has 12 residues. Germline CDR1 and CDR2: SGHTA and FQGNSA.

This clonotype was seen at least ten times. V is TRBV5-4 and J is TRBJ2-2, with TRBD2 identical over 8 bases. The V gene's germline CDR1 is SGHNT and CDR2 YYREEE (reference sequence). CDR3 length: 15 residues. The trim removed 4 bases at V and 5 bases at J, leaving 7 bases unmatched. The CDR3 coding sequence is TGTGCCAGCAGCCCGAGGACTAGCCTAACCGGGGAGCTGTTTTTT. Protein product: CASSPRTSLTGELFF.

This clonotype occurred many times. V is TRBV29-1 and J is TRBJ2-5; D unclear. V was shortened by 7 bases and J by 7 bases, with 16 bases between the two germline ends. The CDR3 sequence is 12 residues long. Germline CDR1 is SQVTM and CDR2 is ANQGSEA. CDR3 protein: CSAAAYIGTQYF. DNA of the CDR3: TGCAGCGCCGCGGCCTATATCGGGACCCAGTACTTC.